This TCR beta chain was captured by sequencing in a study of shared clonotypes between healthy human individuals. Study results and caveats: Even with large depth, rarefaction showed that sorted-subset sequencing was incomplete.

Free of recent acute infections or vaccinations, the donors were healthy HIV-negative adults. The CDR3 runs to 15 residues. V gave up 5 bases and J gave up 8 bases, with 19 bases separating them. Germline loops: CDR1 MDHEN, CDR2 SYDVKM. Researchers divided each subset's genomic DNA evenly across several immunoSEQ plates. In the original processing: ImmunoSEQ output held junction-only sequences without quality scores, so filtering differed. The method was immunoSEQ multiplex PCR; TCRdb's version includes in-frame clones alone and lacks a portion of them. V and J calls and clone size are as listed in that table; D and trimming were resolved from the DNA. Of 1,400,000 or so clones detected, 98% appear once; the ten largest clones hold around 0.33%. Worth noting for this clone: The antigen remains undetermined.

This sequence joins TRBV28 and TRBJ1-5; unclear D gene. Source material: naive CD4+ T cells sorted from blood. Subset indicated: CD45RA+ positively selected. The receptor comes from a man aged 30 to 39 in good health. The CDR3 loop reads CASSLVGPLSKPQHF. CDR3 DNA sequence: TGTGCCAGCAGTCTAGTAGGGCCACTCTCCAAGCCCCAGCATTTT.